These 27 T cell receptor beta chains share one sample of origin, sequenced in a study of Tregs in tolerant kidney transplant recipients. TCRdb keeps only in-frame clones here, not all; method: immunoSEQ multiplex PCR. Seen here are roughly 99,000 clones, roughly 93% observed once, and the top ten hold approximately 0.5%. The starting material was CD4+ T cells from blood, obtained before the transplant. All receptors derive from a human donor who received a combined kidney and bone marrow transplant.

The rearrangement links TRBV7-2 to TRBJ2-3; D unclear. The CDR3 consists of 15 residues. The V end lost 1 base, the J end lost 3 bases, and 11 bases lay between the germline ends. The V gene's germline CDR1 is SGHTA and CDR2 FQGNSA. The CDR3 nucleotides read TGTGCCAGCAGCTTAGTCTCATGGGCTACAGATACGCAGTATTTT. It translates to CASSLVSWATDTQYF.

The chain employs TRBV28 and TRBJ1-5; 11 nucleotides line up with TRBD1. CDR3 length: 17 amino acids. The germline V gene has CDR1 MDHEN and CDR2 SYDVKM. V lost 5 bases and J lost 0; bases outside the gene matches: 6. CDR3 sequence reads: CASSPAGQGASNQPQHF. Here the CDR3 DNA reads TGTGCCAGCAGTCCTGCAGGACAGGGGGCTAGCAATCAGCCCCAGCATTTT.

This chain links TRBV7-9 with TRBJ1-2, with D uncertain. This CDR3 has 13 amino acids. Germline assignment: CDR1 SEHNR and CDR2 FQNEAQ (reference sequence). Trimming took off 3 bases at V and 7 bases at J, with 12 bases between the two ends. CDR3 DNA sequence: TGTGCCAGCAGCTTTGGGCAGGAGGCTGGCTACACCTTC. Translated, it gives CASSFGQEAGYTF.

V usage is TRBV28 and J usage is TRBJ2-5; weak D call: TRBD2 (6 bases). The CDR3 runs to 13 residues. The V end lost 6 bases, the J end lost 8 bases, and 16 bases lay between the germline ends. Germline lookup yields CDR1 MDHEN and CDR2 SYDVKM. The DNA of the CDR3 is TGTGCCAGCAGCGTAAGGACGGCGGGAACCCAGTACTTC. Protein: CASSVRTAGTQYF.

The chain uses TRBV19 and TRBJ1-2, with D hard to call. The V gene's germline CDR1 is LNHDA and CDR2 SQIVND (reference sequence). Trimming pared 1 base from V and 8 bases from J, leaving 11 bases between. The length of the CDR3 is 13 residues. The DNA for the CDR3 is TGTGCCAGTAGTATAGCGGGGAACAGAGGCTACACCTTC. Its translation is CASSIAGNRGYTF.

Details on this clone: Other DNA sequences in the same sample also yield this CDR3. The V gene is TRBV10-3, the J gene TRBJ2-2, with a weak D call TRBD2 (6 bases). Deletions cut 10 bases from V and 3 bases from J, with 18 bases between. CDR1 and CDR2 from the germline V gene are ENHRY and SYGVKD. CDR3 size: 15 residues. DNA for the CDR3: TGTGCCACCCGACTGGCGGGAAGGGACACCGGGGAGCTGTTTTTT. Translating it yields CATRLAGRDTGELFF.

The gene calls are TRBV19 and TRBJ1-5, with TRBD1 as a possible D gene (6 bases). Trimming took off 8 bases at V and 6 bases at J, with 17 bases between the two ends. Germline values: CDR1 LNHDA, CDR2 SQIVND (reference sequence). This CDR3 comprises 14 residues. CDR3 loop: CASHQGRARQPQHF. CDR3 in DNA: TGTGCCAGTCACCAGGGGAGGGCGCGTCAGCCCCAGCATTTT.

This chain links TRBV7-6 with TRBJ2-7; D gene ambiguous. This CDR3 is built from 13 residues. The germline V and J ends were trimmed by 5 bases and 5 bases, with 13 bases remaining between them. Germline CDR1 reads SGHVS; CDR2 reads FNYEAQ. The CDR3 is CASSPTPSHEQYF. The CDR3 coding sequence is TGTGCCAGCAGCCCGACTCCATCCCACGAGCAGTACTTC.

This chain links TRBV6-4 with TRBJ2-1; no clear D gene. From germline, CDR1 is MRHNA and CDR2 SNTAGT. The CDR3 sequence is 15 residues long. V lost 4 bases and J 5 bases, leaving 15 bases between the germline ends. The CDR3 DNA reads TGTGCCAGCAGTGTTGCGGCCCCCCCCAACAATGAGCAGTTCTTC. Translation: CASSVAAPPNNEQFF.

This clone has only a few counts. The chain has TRBV6-5 and TRBJ1-3; D is unresolved. Between the trimmed V and J ends, which lost 6 bases and 0 bases, there was a span of 12 bases. Germline V gives CDR1 MNHEY, CDR2 SVGAGI. CDR3 length: 15 amino acids. The CDR3 loop is CASSRGSDSGNTIYF. For the CDR3, the DNA is TGTGCCAGCAGCCGCGGGAGTGACTCTGGAAACACCATATATTTT.

The chain combines TRBV4-1 with TRBJ1-1, with 10 bases fitting TRBD1. V lost 3 bases, J lost 1 base, and 5 bases stayed unmatched. In germline, CDR1 is MGHRA, CDR2 YSYEKL. The length of the CDR3 is 16 residues. The CDR3 region has the DNA TGCGCCAGCAGCCAGGGAGACAGGGGGCAGAACACTGAAGCTTTCTTT. Encoded protein: CASSQGDRGQNTEAFF.

The V and J genes are TRBV9 and TRBJ2-5; 9 bases fit TRBD2. There are 13 residues in the CDR3. With V trimmed by 2 bases and J by 4 bases, 0 bases remained unmatched. Germline V gene lookup returns CDR1 SGDLS and CDR2 YYNGEE. The CDR3 protein is CASSVGLAETQYF. CDR3 DNA sequence: TGTGCCAGCAGCGTGGGACTAGCAGAGACCCAGTACTTC.

CDR3 DNA: TGCGCCAGCAGCTGGGACTACTATGGCTACACCTTC. It is translated as CASSWDYYGYTF. This chain uses TRBV5-1 with TRBJ1-2, with a weak D call TRBD1 (5 bases). This CDR3 contains 12 residues. Trimming pared 3 bases from V and 3 bases from J, leaving 6 bases between. Germline assignment: CDR1 SGHRS and CDR2 YFSETQ.

The chain employs TRBV6-5 and TRBJ1-2, with a possible D match to TRBD1 (5 bases). This CDR3 comprises 12 residues. Germline values: CDR1 MNHEY, CDR2 SVGAGI. V gave up 6 bases and J gave up 7 bases, with 12 bases separating them. The CDR3 DNA reads as TGTGCCAGCAGCCCGGGGGAGGGTGGCTACACCTTC. Its protein is CASSPGEGGYTF.

V is TRBV27 and J is TRBJ2-6, with 9 bases that match TRBD1. This CDR3 region has 15 residues. The junction had 2 bases not matched to a gene; V was cut back by 6 bases and J by 2 bases. Germline loops: CDR1 MNHEY, CDR2 SMNVEV (reference sequence). CDR3 loop: CASRRQGAGANVLTF. The DNA of the CDR3 is TGTGCCAGCAGGAGACAGGGGGCTGGGGCCAACGTCCTGACTTTC.

V is TRBV11-1 and J is TRBJ1-2; 7 nucleotides agree with TRBD1. Germline V gives CDR1 SGHAT, CDR2 FQDESV (reference sequence). V trimming: 4 bases; J trimming: 2 bases; junction bases outside the gene matches: 7. There are 15 residues in the CDR3. In DNA, the CDR3 is TGTGCCAGCAGCTATACTACACAGGGGAACTATGGCTACACCTTC. Amino acid sequence: CASSYTTQGNYGYTF.

The chain recombines TRBV6-1 with TRBJ2-1; D is uncertain. This CDR3 comprises 12 residues. Germline CDR1 reads MNHNS; CDR2 reads SASEGT. Trimming took off 8 bases at V and 0 bases at J, with 5 bases between the two ends. CDR3 residues: CASWSSYNEQFF. The CDR3 DNA reads TGTGCCAGCTGGAGCTCCTACAATGAGCAGTTCTTC.

This clone appeared a few times. The V and J genes are TRBV7-9 and TRBJ2-5, with 12 positions matching TRBD2. The germline CDR1 and CDR2 sequences are SEHNR and FQNEAQ (reference sequence). This CDR3 has 17 residues. With V trimmed by 5 bases and J by 1 base, 8 bases remained unmatched. Here the CDR3 reads CASSRWELAGGQETQYF. The DNA for the CDR3 is TGTGCCAGCAGCCGATGGGAACTAGCGGGAGGCCAAGAGACCCAGTACTTC.

The chain combines TRBV19 with TRBJ1-2; D is uncertain. Trimming shortened V by 2 bases and J by 5 bases, and 9 bases separated the two germline ends. The CDR3 consists of 13 residues. Germline V gene data show CDR1 as LNHDA and CDR2 as SQIVND (reference sequence). Here the CDR3 DNA reads TGTGCCAGTAGTATACACAGCATATATGGCTACACCTTC. This encodes CASSIHSIYGYTF.

V gene TRBV5-1 combines with J gene TRBJ2-5; the match to TRBD2 covers 8 bases. CDR1 SGHRS and CDR2 YFSETQ come from the germline V gene. J gave up 3 bases and V 4 bases, and 11 bases lay outside the gene matches. The CDR3 contains 16 residues. The CDR3 DNA reads as TGCGCCAGCAGCGGCCTTCTTGCGGGGGGAGAAGAGACCCAGTACTTC. It encodes CASSGLLAGGEETQYF.

This sequence joins TRBV13 and TRBJ2-3; the match to TRBD1 covers 11 bases. V lost 4 bases and J lost 6; bases outside the gene matches: 9. Germline values: CDR1 PRHDT, CDR2 FYEKMQ (reference sequence). The CDR3 sequence is 16 residues long. The CDR3 bases are TGTGCCAGCAGCTGGAGACCGGGACAGGGGGGTGATACGCAGTATTTT. It yields the protein CASSWRPGQGGDTQYF.

The chain is built from TRBV7-2 and TRBJ2-3, with D possibly TRBD2 on 5 matching bases. From germline, CDR1 is SGHTA and CDR2 FQGNSA. V was trimmed by 1 base and J by 6 bases, leaving 14 bases between them. The CDR3 contains 15 residues. As DNA, the CDR3 is TGTGCCAGCAGCTTAGTTTCCGGGGTCGGGGATACGCAGTATTTT. It codes for CASSLVSGVGDTQYF.

The V and J genes are TRBV30 and TRBJ1-1; tentative D call: TRBD1 (5 bases). Trimming cost V 1 base and J 9 bases, with 33 bases left between them. This CDR3 is 19 amino acids long. Germline V gene data show CDR1 as GTSNPN and CDR2 as SVGIG (reference sequence). The CDR3 sequence: CAWSAGWQGEIGSYEKAFF. The CDR3 DNA reads as TGTGCCTGGAGTGCAGGTTGGCAGGGCGAAATCGGTAGCTACGAAAAAGCTTTCTTT. Filled out from reference TRBV30 and TRBJ1-1, the complete variable domain reads SQTIHQWPATLVQPVGSPLSLECTVEGTSNPNLYWYRQAAGRGLQLLFYSVGIGQISSEVPQNLSASRPQDRQFILSSKKLLLSDSGFYLCAWSAGWQGEIGSYEKAFFGQGTRLTVV.

The chain recombines TRBV19 with TRBJ1-1, with TRBD1 as a possible D gene (6 bases). The ends were cut back, 7 bases at V and 10 bases at J, with 19 bases in the middle. The germline V gene encodes CDR1 LNHDA and CDR2 SQIVND (reference sequence). The CDR3 covers 13 residues. The CDR3, as DNA: TGTGCCAGTAACTACAGGGATGGGCGGCGAGCTTTCTTT. Its translation: CASNYRDGRRAFF.

The DNA for the CDR3 is TGTGCCAGCAGCTCAGGGGCCAGCGGGGGGGCCGGGGAGCTGTTTTTT. It is translated as CASSSGASGGAGELFF. The gene calls are TRBV9 and TRBJ2-2, with TRBD2 identical over 10 bases. The V gene end was trimmed by 4 bases and the J gene end by 6 bases; junction bases not matched to a gene: 9. CDR1 is SGDLS and CDR2 is YYNGEE in the germline V gene. CDR3 length: 16 residues.

The V call is TRBV5-1, the J call TRBJ1-4; 9 positions match TRBD1. V lost 4 bases to trimming and J lost 0 bases; unmatched junction nucleotides: 4. CDR1 is SGHRS and CDR2 is YFSETQ in the germline V gene. This CDR3 is 16 amino acids long. CDR3 coding DNA: TGCGCCAGCAGCGGACAGGGGCCCACAACTAATGAAAAACTGTTTTTT. The encoded protein is CASSGQGPTTNEKLFF. Full variable domain (outside the CDR3, taken from reference TRBV5-1 and TRBJ1-4): KAGVTQTPRYLIKTRGQQVTLSCSPISGHRSVSWYQQTPGQGLQFLFEYFSETQRNKGNFPGRFSGRQFSNSRSEMNVSTLELGDSALYLCASSGQGPTTNEKLFFGSGTQLSVL.

The chain employs TRBV7-2 and TRBJ1-5, with a weak D call TRBD1 (5 bases). The CDR3 runs 14 residues. V was shortened by 3 bases and J by 7 bases, with 13 bases between the two germline ends. Per germline, CDR1 SGHTA and CDR2 FQGNSA. CDR3 residues: CASSLTVSEQPQHF. CDR3 DNA sequence: TGTGCCAGCAGCTTGACAGTTTCTGAACAGCCCCAGCATTTT.